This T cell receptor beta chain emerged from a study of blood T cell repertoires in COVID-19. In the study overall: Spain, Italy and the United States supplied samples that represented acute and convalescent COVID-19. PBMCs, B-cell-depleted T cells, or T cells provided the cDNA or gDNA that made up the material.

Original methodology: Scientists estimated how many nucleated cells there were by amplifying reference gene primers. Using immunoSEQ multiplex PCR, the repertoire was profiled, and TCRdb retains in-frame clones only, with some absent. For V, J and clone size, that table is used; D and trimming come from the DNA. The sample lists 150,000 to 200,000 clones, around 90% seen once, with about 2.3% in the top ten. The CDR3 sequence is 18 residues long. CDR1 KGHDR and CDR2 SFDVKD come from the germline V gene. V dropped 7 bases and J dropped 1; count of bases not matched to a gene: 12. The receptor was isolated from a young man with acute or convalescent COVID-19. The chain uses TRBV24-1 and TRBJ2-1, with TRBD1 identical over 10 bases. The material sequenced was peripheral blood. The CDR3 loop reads CATSGTGAPPYSYNEQFF. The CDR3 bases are TGTGCCACCAGCGGGACAGGGGCCCCTCCATATTCCTACAATGAGCAGTTCTTC.